This entry describes one T cell receptor (beta chain). The CDR3 sequence is 12 residues long. Trimming removed 5 bases at V and 8 bases at J, with 12 bases between. Germline V gene data show CDR1 as LGHNT and CDR2 as FRNRAP. This entry belongs to a study of cytomegalovirus exposure and HLA in healthy donors. Only in-frame clones appear in the TCRdb table, and some are missing; sequencing was by immunoSEQ multiplex PCR. The sample contains 250,000 to 400,000 clones, approximately 86% of which appear only once. The donors were in the approximately 120-subject validation cohort; that cohort was separate from the 666-subject first cohort.

Source material: PBMCs. The source of this sequence is a man younger than 40 in good health and CMV-seronegative. The chain combines TRBV12-5 with TRBJ1-2, with D possibly matching TRBD1 (6 bases). Here the CDR3 DNA reads TGTGCTAGTGGTCTTGAGGGGGTGGGCTACACCTTC. It specifies CASGLEGVGYTF.